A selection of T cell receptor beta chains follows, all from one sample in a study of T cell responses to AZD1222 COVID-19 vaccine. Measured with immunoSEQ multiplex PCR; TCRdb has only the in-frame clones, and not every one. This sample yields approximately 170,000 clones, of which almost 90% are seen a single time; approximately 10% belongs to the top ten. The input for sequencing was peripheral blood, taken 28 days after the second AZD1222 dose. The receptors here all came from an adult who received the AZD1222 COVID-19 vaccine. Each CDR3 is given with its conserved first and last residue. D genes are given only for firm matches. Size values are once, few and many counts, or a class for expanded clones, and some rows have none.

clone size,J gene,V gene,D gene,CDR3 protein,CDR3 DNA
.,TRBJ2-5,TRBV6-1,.,CASSEMRGGQETQYF,TGTGCCAGCAGTGAAATGCGAGGGGGGCAAGAGACCCAGTACTTC
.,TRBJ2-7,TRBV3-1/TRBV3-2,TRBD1,CASSPPGQGREQYF,TGTGCCAGCAGCCCTCCGGGACAGGGTAGGGAGCAGTACTTC
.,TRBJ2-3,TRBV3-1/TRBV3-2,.,CASSRLYTDTQYF,TGTGCCAGCAGCCGACTATACACAGATACGCAGTATTTT
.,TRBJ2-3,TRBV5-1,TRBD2,CASSVGLAGTDTQYF,TGCGCCAGCAGCGTAGGACTAGCGGGCACAGATACGCAGTATTTT
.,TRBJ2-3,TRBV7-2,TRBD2,CASSSSGGAYTDTQYF,TGTGCCAGCAGCTCTAGCGGGGGGGCGTACACAGATACGCAGTATTTT
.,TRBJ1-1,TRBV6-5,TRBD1,CASSFWGQLNTEAFF,TGTGCCAGCAGTTTCTGGGGACAGTTGAACACTGAAGCTTTCTTT
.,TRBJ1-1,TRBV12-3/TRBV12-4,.,CASSTNTEAFF,TGTGCCAGCAGCACGAACACTGAAGCTTTCTTT
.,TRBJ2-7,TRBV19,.,CASSGHSYEQYF,TGTGCCAGTAGTGGACATTCCTACGAGCAGTACTTC
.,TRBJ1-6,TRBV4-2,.,CASSQGSIGQLNSPLHF,TGTGCCAGCAGCCAAGGTAGTATAGGACAGTTAAATTCACCCCTCCACTTT
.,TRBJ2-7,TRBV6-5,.,CASTGGRTPAYEQYF,TGTGCCAGCACAGGCGGACGAACTCCTGCGTACGAGCAGTACTTC
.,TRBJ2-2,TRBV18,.,CASSPPVGFANTGELFF,TGTGCCAGCTCACCACCGGTGGGATTCGCGAACACCGGGGAGCTGTTTTTT
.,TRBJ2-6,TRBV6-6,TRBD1,CASRPTGYGANVLTF,TGTGCCAGCAGACCGACAGGGTATGGGGCCAACGTCCTGACTTTC
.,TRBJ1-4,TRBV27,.,CASSGGTSQVGKLFF,TGTGCCAGCAGTGGCGGGACCTCCCAGGTTGGAAAACTGTTTTTT
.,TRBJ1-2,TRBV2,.,CATRQPGLKEGYTF,TGTGCCACCAGACAGCCCGGGTTGAAGGAGGGCTACACCTTC
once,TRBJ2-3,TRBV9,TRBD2,CASSVGIGGGTDTQYF,TGTGCCAGCAGCGTAGGAATCGGCGGGGGGACAGATACGCAGTATTTT
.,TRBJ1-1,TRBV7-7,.,CASSKLGTIQNTEAFF,TGTGCTAGCAGCAAACTGGGGACAATCCAGAACACTGAAGCTTTCTTT
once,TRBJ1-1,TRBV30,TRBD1,CAWSPGTGGNAEAFF,TGTGCCTGGAGTCCCGGGACAGGGGGCAACGCTGAAGCTTTCTTT
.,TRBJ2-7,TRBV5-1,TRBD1,CASSLPGQGARQYF,TGCGCCAGCAGCTTGCCGGGACAGGGGGCCCGTCAGTACTTC
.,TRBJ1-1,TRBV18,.,CASSPLGGMNTEAFF,TGTGCCAGCTCACCGCTCGGGGGTATGAACACTGAAGCTTTCTTT
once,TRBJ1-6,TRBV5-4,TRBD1,CASSVEHGTGVSPLHF,TGTGCCAGCAGCGTGGAACACGGGACAGGGGTCTCACCCCTCCACTTT
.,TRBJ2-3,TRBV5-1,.,CASSLRIEDTDTQYF,TGCGCCAGCAGCTTGCGGATTGAGGACACAGATACGCAGTATTTT
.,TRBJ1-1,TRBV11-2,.,CASSFGRRWGTEAFF,TGTGCCAGCAGCTTTGGCAGGCGCTGGGGCACTGAAGCTTTCTTT
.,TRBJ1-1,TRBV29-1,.,CSVRQQLNTEAFF,TGCAGCGTACGACAGCAATTGAACACTGAAGCTTTCTTT
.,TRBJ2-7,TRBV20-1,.,CSARGTVEQYF,TGCAGTGCTAGGGGGACGGTCGAGCAGTACTTC
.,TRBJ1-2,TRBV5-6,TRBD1,CASSWGQGPTNYGYTF,TGTGCCAGCAGCTGGGGACAGGGGCCTACAAACTATGGCTACACCTTC
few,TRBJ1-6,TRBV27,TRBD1,CASSPQGAWNSPLHF,TGTGCCAGCAGTCCTCAGGGGGCCTGGAATTCACCCCTCCACTTT
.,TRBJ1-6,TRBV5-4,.,CASSLQGSNSPLHF,TGTGCCAGCAGCTTGCAGGGCTCTAATTCACCCCTCCACTTT
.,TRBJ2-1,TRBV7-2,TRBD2,CASSSRPSGLYNEQFF,TGTGCCAGCAGCTCCCGGCCTAGCGGGCTTTACAATGAGCAGTTCTTC
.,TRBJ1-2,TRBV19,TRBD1,CASGRGQLLYGYTF,TGTGCCAGCGGTCGGGGACAGCTACTCTATGGCTACACCTTC
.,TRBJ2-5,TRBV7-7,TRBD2,CASSLTGGLGQETQYF,TGTGCTAGCAGCTTAACGGGGGGGCTGGGGCAAGAGACCCAGTACTTC
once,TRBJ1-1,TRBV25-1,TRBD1,CASSPPGGMNTEAFF,TGTGCCAGCAGTCCCCCAGGGGGTATGAACACTGAAGCTTTCTTT
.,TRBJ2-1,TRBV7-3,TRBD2,CASSLILAGANEQFF,TGTGCCAGCAGCCTAATACTAGCGGGGGCGAATGAGCAGTTCTTC
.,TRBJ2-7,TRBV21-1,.,CASSRVRDRGVYEQYF,TGTGCCAGCAGCAGAGTCCGGGACAGGGGTGTATACGAGCAGTACTTC
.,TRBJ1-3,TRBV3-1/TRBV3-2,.,CASRKGEGHTIYF,TGTGCCAGCAGGAAGGGGGAGGGACACACCATATATTTT
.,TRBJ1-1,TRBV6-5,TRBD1,CASRSTGGRAFF,TGTGCCAGCAGGTCCACAGGGGGCAGAGCTTTCTTT
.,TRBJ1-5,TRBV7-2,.,CASSLAGTTRNQPQHF,TGTGCCAGCAGCTTAGCCGGGACAACCCGCAATCAGCCCCAGCATTTT